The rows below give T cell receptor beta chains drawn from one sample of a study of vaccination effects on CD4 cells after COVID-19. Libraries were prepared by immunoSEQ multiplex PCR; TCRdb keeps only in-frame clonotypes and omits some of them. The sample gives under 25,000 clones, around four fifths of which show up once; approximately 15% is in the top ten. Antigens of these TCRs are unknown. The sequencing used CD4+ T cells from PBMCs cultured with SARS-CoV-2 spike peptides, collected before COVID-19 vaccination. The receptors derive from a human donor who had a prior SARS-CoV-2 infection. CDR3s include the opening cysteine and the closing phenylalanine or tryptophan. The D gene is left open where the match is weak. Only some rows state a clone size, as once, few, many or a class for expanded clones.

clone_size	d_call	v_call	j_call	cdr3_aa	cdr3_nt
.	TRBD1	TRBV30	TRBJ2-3	CAWSVGDRGEDTQYF	TGTGCCTGGAGTGTAGGGGACAGGGGTGAAGATACGCAGTATTTT
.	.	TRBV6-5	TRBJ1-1	CAAKRLFTVPGVAFF	TGTGCCGCCAAAAGATTATTCACGGTGCCGGGGGTAGCTTTCTTT
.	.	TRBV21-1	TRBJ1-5	CASTGQNSIRNQPQHF	TGTGCCAGCACAGGCCAAAACTCTATACGCAATCAGCCCCAGCATTTT
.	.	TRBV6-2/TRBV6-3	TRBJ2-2	CASSFFANTGELFF	TGTGCCAGCAGTTTTTTTGCGAACACCGGGGAGCTGTTTTTT
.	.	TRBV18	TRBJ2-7	CASSPGTEQYF	TGTGCCAGCTCACCAGGGACCGAGCAGTACTTC
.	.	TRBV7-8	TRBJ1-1	CASSLALTGRRKVDTEAFF	TGTGCCAGCAGCTTAGCCCTCACGGGCCGTCGGAAGGTGGACACTGAAGCTTTCTTT
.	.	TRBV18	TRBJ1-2	CASSPRDPGLGFVTF	TGTGCCAGCTCACCACGCGACCCGGGGCTGGGGTTTGTCACCTTC
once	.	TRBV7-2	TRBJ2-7	CASSLGGYYEQYF	TGTGCCAGCAGCTTAGGAGGGTACTACGAGCAGTACTTC
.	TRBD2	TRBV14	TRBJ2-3	CASSQGLARSTDTQYF	TGTGCCAGCAGCCAGGGACTAGCGAGGTCCACAGATACGCAGTATTTT
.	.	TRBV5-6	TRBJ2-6	CASSYFGANVLTF	TGTGCCAGCAGCTACTTTGGGGCCAACGTCCTGACTTTC
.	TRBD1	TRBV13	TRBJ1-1	CASSGDRVKTEAFF	TGTGCCAGCAGCGGGGACAGGGTTAAGACTGAAGCTTTCTTT
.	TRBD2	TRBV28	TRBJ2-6	CASSSGPGLASGANVLTF	TGTGCCAGCAGTTCAGGGCCGGGACTAGCTTCCGGGGCCAACGTCCTGACTTTC
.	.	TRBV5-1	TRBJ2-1	CASSSSGWGVNEQFF	TGCGCCAGCAGCTCAAGCGGTTGGGGGGTAAATGAGCAGTTCTTC
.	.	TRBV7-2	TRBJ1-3	CASSVGMGGNTIYF	TGTGCCAGCAGCGTAGGGATGGGGGGAAACACCATATATTTT
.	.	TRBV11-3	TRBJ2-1	CASSLADRVAGGEQFF	TGTGCCAGCAGCTTAGCGGATCGAGTGGCAGGCGGGGAGCAGTTCTTC
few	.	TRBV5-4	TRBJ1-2	CASSSNRARVGGYTF	TGTGCCAGCAGCTCAAATAGGGCGAGGGTGGGTGGCTACACCTTC
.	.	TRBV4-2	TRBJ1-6	CASSLDLRTTSPLHF	TGTGCCAGCAGCCTAGACCTCCGGACCACTTCACCCCTCCACTTT
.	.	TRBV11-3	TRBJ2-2	CASSLDRNTGELFF	TGTGCCAGCAGCTTAGACAGGAACACCGGGGAGCTGTTTTTT
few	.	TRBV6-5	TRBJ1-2	CASSFTGTAGYTF	TGTGCCAGCAGTTTCACCGGGACGGCGGGCTACACCTTC
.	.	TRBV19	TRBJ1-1	CASRAGPRAPSEAFF	TGTGCCAGTAGAGCGGGACCGCGCGCCCCATCTGAAGCTTTCTTT
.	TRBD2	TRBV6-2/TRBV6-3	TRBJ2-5	CASSKRSGRAEETQYF	TGTGCCAGCAGTAAGCGTAGCGGGAGGGCCGAGGAGACCCAGTACTTC
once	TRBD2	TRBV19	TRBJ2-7	CASSITGGGVYEQYF	TGTGCCAGTAGTATTACCGGGGGGGGAGTCTACGAGCAGTACTTC
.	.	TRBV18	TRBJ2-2	CASSPRRRDDGELFF	TGTGCCAGCTCACCCAGGCGGCGGGACGACGGGGAGCTGTTTTTT
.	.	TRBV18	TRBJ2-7	CASSPPGRSAYEQYF	TGTGCCAGCTCACCACCGGGCAGGTCCGCCTACGAGCAGTACTTC
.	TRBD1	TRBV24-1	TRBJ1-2	CATSGDRVGDYGYTF	TGTGCCACCAGTGGGGACAGGGTGGGTGACTATGGCTACACCTTC
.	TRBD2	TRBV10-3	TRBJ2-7	CAISGGTSGRYEQYF	TGTGCCATCAGTGGTGGGACTAGCGGGAGGTACGAGCAGTACTTC
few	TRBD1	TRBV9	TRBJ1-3	CASGQGSGNTIYF	TGTGCCAGCGGACAGGGATCTGGAAACACCATATATTTT
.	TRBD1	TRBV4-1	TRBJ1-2	CASSQAGQGNYGYTF	TGCGCCAGCAGCCAAGCGGGACAGGGGAACTATGGCTACACCTTC
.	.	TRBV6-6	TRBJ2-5	CASRPGGSETQYF	TGTGCCAGCAGGCCGGGGGGCTCGGAGACCCAGTACTTC
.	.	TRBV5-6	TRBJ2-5	CASSLSHPGAETQYF	TGTGCCAGCAGCTTGAGTCATCCAGGGGCTGAGACCCAGTACTTC
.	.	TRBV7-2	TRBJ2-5	CASSLNPGRETQYF	TGTGCCAGCAGCTTAAACCCCGGTCGGGAGACCCAGTACTTC
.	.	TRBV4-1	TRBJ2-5	CASSHGFRGRYETQYF	TGCGCCAGCAGCCACGGGTTTAGGGGGAGGTACGAGACCCAGTACTTC
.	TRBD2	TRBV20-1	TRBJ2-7	CSASSSGRAAEQYF	TGCAGTGCTAGTAGCTCCGGGAGGGCCGCCGAGCAGTACTTC
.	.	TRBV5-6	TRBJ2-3	CASIEGGVGTDTQYF	TGTGCCAGCATCGAGGGGGGCGTCGGCACAGATACGCAGTATTTT
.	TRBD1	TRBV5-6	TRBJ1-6	CASSQGRLTGGNSPLHF	TGTGCCAGCAGCCAAGGAAGGCTAACAGGGGGGAATTCACCCCTCCACTTT
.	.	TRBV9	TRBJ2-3	CASSVRPGGDTQYF	TGTGCCAGCAGCGTCCGCCCCGGGGGAGATACGCAGTATTTT
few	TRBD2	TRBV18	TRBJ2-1	CASSPDSGTSGRSNEQFF	TGTGCCAGCTCACCCGACTCCGGGACTAGCGGGAGATCCAATGAGCAGTTCTTC
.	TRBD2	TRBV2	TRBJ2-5	CASSEASGDETQYF	TGTGCCAGCAGTGAAGCTAGCGGGGACGAGACCCAGTACTTC
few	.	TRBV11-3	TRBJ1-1	CASSLGRLGRGNTEAFF	TGTGCCAGCAGCTTAGGCCGTCTCGGTAGGGGGAACACTGAAGCTTTCTTT
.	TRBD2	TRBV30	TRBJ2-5	CAWSVAGGPQETQYF	TGTGCCTGGAGTGTAGCGGGGGGGCCCCAAGAGACCCAGTACTTC
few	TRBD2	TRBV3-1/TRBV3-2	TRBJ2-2	CASSPSAGGWGELFF	TGTGCCAGCAGCCCCTCGGCGGGGGGTTGGGGGGAGCTGTTTTTT
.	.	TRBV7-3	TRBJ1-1	CASSRTGGEAFF	TGTGCCAGCAGTCGTACGGGCGGTGAAGCTTTCTTT
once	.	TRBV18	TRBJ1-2	CASSRRGAEYGYTF	TGTGCCAGCTCCCGTAGGGGGGCAGAGTATGGCTACACCTTC
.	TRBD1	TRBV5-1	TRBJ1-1	CASSRDRGPTEAFF	TGCGCCAGCAGCAGAGACAGGGGGCCCACTGAAGCTTTCTTT
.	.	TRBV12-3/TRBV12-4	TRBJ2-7	CASSLRGSYEQYF	TGTGCCAGCAGTTTAAGGGGCTCCTACGAGCAGTACTTC
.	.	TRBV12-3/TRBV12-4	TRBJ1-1	CASSLLLNTEAFF	TGTGCCAGCAGTTTACTTTTGAACACTGAAGCTTTCTTT
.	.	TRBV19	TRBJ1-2	CASSNTGSGGYTF	TGTGCCAGTAGTAATACAGGGAGCGGTGGCTACACCTTC
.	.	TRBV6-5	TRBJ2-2	CASWNTGELFF	TGTGCCAGCTGGAACACCGGGGAGCTGTTTTTT
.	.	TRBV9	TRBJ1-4	CASSVDGSGEKLFF	TGTGCCAGCAGCGTAGACGGATCGGGCGAAAAACTGTTTTTT
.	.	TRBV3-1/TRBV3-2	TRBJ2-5	CASSRGDGLGLETQYF	TGTGCCAGCAGCCGGGGGGACGGGCTGGGGTTGGAAACCCAGTACTTC
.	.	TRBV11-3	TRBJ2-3	CASSFGRRRYTDTQYF	TGTGCCAGCAGCTTCGGGAGACGACGATACACAGATACGCAGTATTTT
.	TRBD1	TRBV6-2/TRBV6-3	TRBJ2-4	CASSYGTGQGLAKNIQYF	TGTGCCAGCAGTTACGGGACCGGACAGGGTCTAGCCAAAAACATTCAGTACTTC
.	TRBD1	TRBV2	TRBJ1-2	CASLPGTARVMGGYTF	TGTGCCAGCCTACCCGGGACAGCCCGGGTGATGGGTGGCTACACCTTC
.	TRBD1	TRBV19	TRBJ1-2	CASSPAGGGYGYTF	TGTGCCAGTAGCCCCGCAGGGGGCGGCTATGGCTACACCTTC
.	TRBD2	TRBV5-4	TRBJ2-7	CASSSGGGPYEQYF	TGTGCCAGCAGCTCCGGGGGGGGCCCGTACGAGCAGTACTTC
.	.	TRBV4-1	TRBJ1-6	CASSQDLADSYSPLHF	TGCGCCAGCAGCCAAGATCTGGCAGATTCTTATTCACCCCTCCACTTT
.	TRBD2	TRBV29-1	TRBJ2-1	CSVVISGSSYNEQFF	TGCAGCGTTGTAATTAGCGGGAGCTCCTACAATGAGCAGTTCTTC